This TCR beta chain was sequenced in a study of cytomegalovirus exposure and HLA in healthy donors. The V end lost 4 bases, the J end lost 6 bases, and 10 bases lay between the germline ends. CDR1 and CDR2 (germline): SNHLY, FYNNEI. CDR3 length: 14 amino acids. This clone has more than one count but fewer than ten. As yet, its antigen is unknown. Findings and limits, study-wide: The authors reported that TCR beta sequences could predict HLA-A and HLA-B alleles. These predictions were accurate for most subjects in the first cohort. In a later analysis, V- and J-gene trimming of beta chains associated with a DCLRE1C missense variant, replicated independently. Across donors, most TCRs were seen rarely, yet some public ones were widespread.

The primer mix had 60 Vbeta and 13 Jbeta primers. This table comes from immunoSEQ multiplex PCR, and its TCRdb copy is limited to in-frame clones, with some not included. The sample yields some 170,000 clones, approximately 80% seen once. The specimen sequenced was PBMCs. The sequence came from a man in his forties or fifties in good health and CMV-seronegative. This sequence joins TRBV2 and TRBJ1-6, with unresolved D. The CDR3 bases are TGTGCCAGCAGTGCCCCCTTTCCTAATTCACCCCTCCACTTT. This encodes CASSAPFPNSPLHF.